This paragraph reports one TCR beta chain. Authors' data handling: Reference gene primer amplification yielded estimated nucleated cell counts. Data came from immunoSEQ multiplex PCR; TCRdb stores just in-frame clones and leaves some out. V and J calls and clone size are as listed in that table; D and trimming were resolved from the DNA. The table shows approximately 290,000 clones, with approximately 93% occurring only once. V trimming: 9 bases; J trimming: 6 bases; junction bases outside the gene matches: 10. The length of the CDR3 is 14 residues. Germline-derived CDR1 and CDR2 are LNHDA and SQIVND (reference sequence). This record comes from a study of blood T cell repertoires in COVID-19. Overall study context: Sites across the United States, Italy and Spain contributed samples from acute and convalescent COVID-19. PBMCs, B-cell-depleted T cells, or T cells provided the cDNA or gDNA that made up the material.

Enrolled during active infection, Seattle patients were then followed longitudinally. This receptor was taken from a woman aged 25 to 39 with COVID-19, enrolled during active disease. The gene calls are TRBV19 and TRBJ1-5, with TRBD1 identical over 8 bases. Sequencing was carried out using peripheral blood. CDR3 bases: TGTGCCAGCTCCGACCAGGGGGCCTCTCAGCCCCAGCATTTT. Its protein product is CASSDQGASQPQHF.